Sequencing of this T cell receptor beta chain was carried out in a study of T-cell reconstitution after alpha-beta-depleted transplantation in children (dated by TCRdb to the mid-2010s). The study in broad terms: Using TCR repertoire profiling, the study followed T-cell immune reconstitution in a quantitative way in children after TCRalphabeta/CD19-depleted allogeneic hematopoietic cell transplantation.

In the case of this clonotype: The clone's antigen remains unknown. No base quality values were provided; no much bigger clone lies one nucleotide off.

The paper's findings and limits, for the study overall: The frequencies of hyperexpanded clones fell over the following months, and after one year, T-cell counts and TCRbeta diversity were mostly attributed to newly produced T cells. In some patients, the high TCRbeta diversity seen at day 60 was put down to recipient T cells and intrathymic progenitors that had survived conditioning. Apparently early alphabetaT-cell count recovery about two months after transplant reportedly relied on only several hundred rapidly expanded clones derived from non-depleted graft cells.

In light of the paper, this sample's treatment or condition label describes: allogeneic hematopoietic cell transplantation with graft depleted of TCRalphabeta T cells and CD19 B cells. The children who served as transplant recipients had been given grafts of TCRalphabeta/CD19-depleted allogeneic hematopoietic cells. The CDR3 runs 13 amino acids, cysteine and phenylalanine included. Kept here is only the CDR3 DNA, which spans 39 bases and is read in frame from base 1. The germline V gene provides CDR1 MNHEY and CDR2 SVGEGT. At the junction V is shortened by 6 bases and J by 8 bases; bases outside the gene matches: 3. Preparation of the library involved PCR. TCRdb names Illumina HiSeq 2500 as the instrument used. To normalize quantification of the TCRbeta repertoire, the TCR libraries were built with molecular barcoding that relied on unique molecular identifiers. TCRdb reprocessing: public reads trimmed at Q25 with fastp, clones called with MiXCR, in-frame beta chains kept. Records with the same CDR3 protein are collapsed into one entry carrying the most frequent genes and DNA. The sample includes 800,000 to 1,000,000 distinct CDR3 sequences, with roughly 29% observed a single time. The ten largest make up roughly 27% of the sample.

The chain couples TRBV6-2 or TRBV6-3 to TRBJ2-1, with 11 central nucleotides matching TRBD2. The TCR comes from a boy younger than two who had a stem cell transplant for SCID, so the T cells may come from the graft donor. The sequences come from PBMCs, mostly from graft donor cells, collected 360 days after TCRalphabeta/CD19-depleted stem cell transplant. This receptor carries the CDR3 CASRIAGGYEQFF. The DNA sequence reads TGTGCCAGCAGGATAGCGGGGGGGTATGAGCAGTTCTTC.